This TCR beta chain was captured by sequencing in a study of T-cell memory formation after mild COVID-19. As for the study in general: Largely donor-specific sequence clusters came from two donors.

The germline CDR1 and CDR2 sequences are SEHNR and FQNEAQ (reference sequence). With 1 base clipped from V and 15 bases from J, the junction kept 8 bases outside the gene matches. The CDR3 has 13 residues. Constant-segment primers served in 5'RACE that generated TCR alpha and TCR beta cDNA libraries bearing sample barcodes and UMIs. TCRdb re-called the 5' RACE reads with MiXCR, one entry per CDR3 protein. The table lists around 250,000 distinct CDR3 sequences, around 15% of them singletons, with roughly a fifth in the top ten. Findings and limits, study-wide: Cross-reactive memory apparently joined, as some responding clones appeared in pre-infection memory. Mainly CM and EM harbored the contracting CD4+ clones; mainly EMRA harbored the CD8+ ones.

In this sample, this clonotype turned up a few times. Antigen unknown. This rearrangement joins TRBV7-9 to TRBJ2-1; the match to TRBD2 covers 8 bases. This clonotype originated in a man between 18 and 35 years old who had mild COVID-19 (a few samples of this study predate the infection). Cell type and time point are not known. The sample comprised PBMCs or a T cell subset sorted from them (not recorded which). CDR3 residues: CASSLEGGGRTFF. CDR3 coding DNA: TGTGCCAGCAGCTTAGAAGGCGGGGGGCGTACGTTCTTC.